This T cell receptor (beta chain) was sequenced during a study of CD8 T cells in ankylosing spondylitis. MiXCR, run by TCRdb on the 5' RACE reads, gives a single entry per CDR3 protein. Of 250,000 to 400,000 distinct CDR3 sequences in the sample, roughly 11% were seen once. The CDR3 has 13 residues. Germline V gene data show CDR1 as SGHRS and CDR2 as YFSETQ. The V gene lost 7 bases and the J gene lost 1 base, with 11 bases spanning the gap. The chain has TRBV5-1 and TRBJ1-2; D is ambiguous. The TCR originated in a female donor with ankylosing spondylitis or in good health (not recorded which). Sequenced material: blood, either unsorted or a sorted T cell fraction (not recorded which). CDR3 amino acids: CASFAAGNYGYTF. As DNA, the CDR3 is TGCGCCAGCTTTGCGGCCGGTAACTATGGCTACACCTTC.